Listed below are T cell receptor beta chains from one sample, sequenced in a study of Ad26.COV2.S vaccination and SARS-CoV-2 variants. Profiling relied on immunoSEQ multiplex PCR, and the TCRdb table lists in-frame clones only, not all of them. The sample holds about 500,000 clones; around 89% are singletons and the top ten take about 1.5%. The sequences come from peripheral blood, collected in a trial of Ad26.COV2.S vaccine versus placebo. The receptors shown here come from a person aged 18 to 59 who received the Ad26.COV2.S COVID-19 vaccine or a placebo. CDR3s include the opening cysteine and the closing phenylalanine or tryptophan. A D gene is named only where the DNA matches it firmly. Size is stated for part of the rows, as once, few or many counts, or as a class when the clone is expanded.

D	V	size	J	CDR3	DNA
TRBD1	TRBV4-1	NA	TRBJ1-1	CATADRMSTEAFF	TGCGCCACCGCGGACAGGATGAGCACTGAAGCTTTCTTT
NA	TRBV6-6	NA	TRBJ1-2	CASSTQGSRGYTF	TGTGCCAGCAGTACCCAGGGATCCCGGGGCTACACCTTC
TRBD1	TRBV5-1	few	TRBJ2-2	CASSLTGQGASGELFF	TGCGCCAGCAGCTTGACAGGACAGGGGGCTAGCGGGGAGCTGTTTTTT
TRBD1	TRBV7-9	NA	TRBJ2-3	CASSPLTGSTDTQYF	TGTGCCAGCAGCCCCTTGACAGGGAGCACAGATACGCAGTATTTT
NA	TRBV3-1/TRBV3-2	NA	TRBJ1-6	CASSQRVWRLSPLHF	TGTGCCAGCAGCCAAAGGGTATGGCGGCTGTCACCCCTCCACTTT
NA	TRBV4-3	NA	TRBJ2-2	CASSQAVAATGELFF	TGCGCCAGCAGCCAAGCGGTAGCGGCCACCGGGGAGCTGTTTTTT
TRBD2	TRBV11-2	NA	TRBJ2-1	CASSLTSGLYNEQFF	TGTGCCAGCAGCCTAACTAGCGGGCTCTACAATGAGCAGTTCTTC
TRBD2	TRBV5-1	NA	TRBJ2-1	CASSLVGFTSGREQFF	TGCGCCAGCAGCTTGGTAGGTTTTACTAGCGGGAGGGAGCAGTTCTTC
TRBD2	TRBV5-4	NA	TRBJ2-7	CASSAGGGSSYEQYF	TGTGCCAGCAGCGCGGGCGGGGGGAGCTCCTACGAGCAGTACTTC
NA	TRBV28	NA	TRBJ2-7	CASSLSLSYEQYF	TGTGCCAGCAGTTTATCCCTGTCCTACGAGCAGTACTTC
TRBD2	TRBV18	NA	TRBJ2-3	CASSGTSGGADTQYF	TGTGCCAGCTCCGGGACTAGCGGGGGAGCAGATACGCAGTATTTT
NA	TRBV6-6	NA	TRBJ2-5	CASSYAGQGETQYF	TGTGCCAGCAGTTACGCGGGGCAAGGAGAGACCCAGTACTTC
TRBD1	TRBV4-2	NA	TRBJ2-7	CASSQAGGGHEQYF	TGTGCCAGCAGCCAAGCAGGGGGCGGGCACGAGCAGTACTTC
NA	TRBV7-9	NA	TRBJ1-5	CASSLGHQPQHF	TGTGCCAGCAGCTTAGGTCATCAGCCCCAGCATTTT
NA	TRBV19	few	TRBJ1-6	CASTLQGTSNSPLHF	TGTGCCAGTACCCTTCAGGGTACAAGTAATTCACCCCTCCACTTT
NA	TRBV15	NA	TRBJ1-5	CATSRGQHNQPQHF	TGTGCCACCAGCAGAGGGCAGCATAATCAGCCCCAGCATTTT
NA	TRBV5-5	NA	TRBJ2-7	CASSFAFSRSSYEQYF	TGTGCCAGCAGCTTCGCATTCAGCAGGAGCTCCTACGAGCAGTACTTC
TRBD1	TRBV6-5	NA	TRBJ1-1	CASRPGQGNTEAFF	TGTGCCAGCAGACCTGGACAGGGAAACACTGAAGCTTTCTTT
NA	TRBV24-1	once	TRBJ1-5	CATSVQGIDQPQHF	TGTGCCACCAGTGTGCAGGGTATTGATCAGCCCCAGCATTTT
TRBD1	TRBV5-1	NA	TRBJ1-4	CASTGTDAEKLFF	TGCGCCAGTACCGGGACAGATGCTGAAAAACTGTTTTTT
NA	TRBV19	NA	TRBJ1-4	CASSRIPGPLSTNEKLFF	TGTGCCAGTAGCCGGATTCCGGGACCTCTATCAACTAATGAAAAACTGTTTTTT
NA	TRBV7-9	NA	TRBJ1-4	CASSLGVGATNEKLFF	TGTGCCAGCAGCTTGGGGGTAGGGGCGACTAATGAAAAACTGTTTTTT
TRBD1	TRBV9	NA	TRBJ2-1	CASSPTGGSYNEQFF	TGTGCCAGCAGCCCCACAGGGGGCTCCTACAATGAGCAGTTCTTC
TRBD2	TRBV30	NA	TRBJ2-3	CAWSGLATDTQYF	TGTGCCTGGAGCGGACTAGCAACAGATACGCAGTATTTT
TRBD2	TRBV24-1	NA	TRBJ2-1	CATSGATSGIYNEQFF	TGTGCCACCAGTGGCGCGACTAGCGGGATTTACAATGAGCAGTTCTTC
TRBD2	TRBV24-1	NA	TRBJ2-3	CATSPSGSVTDTQYF	TGTGCCACCAGTCCTAGCGGGAGTGTCACAGATACGCAGTATTTT
NA	TRBV7-2	NA	TRBJ2-7	CASSLVGSSFGPYEQYF	TGTGCCAGCAGCTTAGTGGGGTCCTCGTTCGGGCCCTACGAGCAGTACTTC
TRBD1	TRBV29-1	NA	TRBJ2-3	CSVGTGTGVDTQYF	TGCAGCGTTGGGACAGGGACGGGAGTGGATACGCAGTATTTT
TRBD2	TRBV10-3	NA	TRBJ2-1	CAISEGPRLAGVLYNEQFF	TGTGCCATCAGTGAGGGGCCTAGACTAGCGGGGGTCCTCTACAATGAGCAGTTCTTC
TRBD1	TRBV2	NA	TRBJ2-1	CASTTGGWNEQFF	TGTGCCAGCACGACAGGGGGTTGGAATGAGCAGTTCTTC
TRBD1	TRBV6-5	NA	TRBJ2-3	CASWDRAFTDTQYF	TGTGCCAGCTGGGACAGAGCATTCACAGATACGCAGTATTTT
TRBD2	TRBV11-2	medium-sized	TRBJ2-1	CASSLDGLAGFGQFF	TGTGCCAGCAGCTTAGATGGACTAGCGGGATTCGGGCAGTTCTTC
NA	TRBV7-2	NA	TRBJ1-1	CASSLSVGLGTEAFF	TGTGCCAGCAGCTTATCGGTAGGGTTAGGCACTGAAGCTTTCTTT
TRBD2	TRBV5-1	NA	TRBJ2-3	CASSLAPSGNTDTQYF	TGCGCCAGCAGCTTGGCCCCTAGCGGAAACACAGATACGCAGTATTTT
NA	TRBV9	NA	TRBJ1-1	CASSVVPAMGTEAFF	TGTGCCAGCAGCGTAGTTCCGGCAATGGGCACTGAAGCTTTCTTT
NA	TRBV7-6	NA	TRBJ2-7	CASSSGTGQYF	TGTGCCAGCAGCTCAGGGACGGGGCAGTACTTC
NA	TRBV10-3	NA	TRBJ2-7	CAIRGTDSYEQYF	TGTGCCATCAGGGGGACCGACTCCTACGAGCAGTACTTC
NA	TRBV18	NA	TRBJ1-5	CASSPTTGVISNQPQHF	TGTGCCAGCTCCCCAACGACAGGCGTCATAAGCAATCAGCCCCAGCATTTT
TRBD1	TRBV18	NA	TRBJ1-1	CASLSSQQGEAFF	TGTGCCAGCTTATCATCTCAGCAGGGGGAGGCTTTCTTT
NA	TRBV2	NA	TRBJ1-2	CASSEALLGTANGYTF	TGTGCCAGCAGTGAAGCGCTTCTCGGGACCGCTAATGGCTACACCTTC
TRBD1	TRBV6-5	NA	TRBJ1-2	CASRGTAYGYTF	TGTGCCAGCAGGGGGACAGCCTATGGCTACACCTTC
NA	TRBV10-1	NA	TRBJ2-2	CASTETSAGELFF	TGCGCCAGCACTGAGACATCGGCCGGGGAGCTGTTTTTT
TRBD1	TRBV18	NA	TRBJ1-4	CASSPLNIRDRGGEKLFF	TGTGCCAGCTCACCCCTGAACATCCGGGACAGGGGAGGTGAAAAACTGTTTTTT
NA	TRBV18	few	TRBJ1-5	CASSQEEVGNQPQHF	TGTGCCAGCTCACAGGAGGAGGTCGGCAATCAGCCCCAGCATTTT
NA	TRBV4-1	NA	TRBJ2-2	CASSRDNMFIDRGFTGELFF	TGCGCCAGCAGCCGAGATAACATGTTCATAGACAGAGGCTTCACCGGGGAGCTGTTTTTT
NA	TRBV4-1	NA	TRBJ2-1	CASSQVGTIPYNEQFF	TGCGCCAGCAGCCAAGTTGGAACAATCCCCTACAATGAGCAGTTCTTC
NA	TRBV2	once	TRBJ2-7	CASRRGAYEQYF	TGTGCCAGTCGGAGGGGGGCCTACGAGCAGTACTTC
NA	TRBV2	NA	TRBJ1-4	CASSDQGATNEKLFF	TGTGCCAGCAGTGACCAAGGGGCAACTAATGAAAAACTGTTTTTT
TRBD2	TRBV29-1	NA	TRBJ2-1	CSVGGGISYNEQFF	TGCAGCGTTGGGGGGGGGATCTCCTACAATGAGCAGTTCTTC